This TCR beta chain was retrieved from a study of human T cells and chemical hapten exposure. In the study overall: Patients, largely female, had alopecia areata, totalis or universalis.

This CDR3 is built from 14 residues. V lost 3 bases and J lost 9, with 12 bases in between. Germline CDR1 reads MNHEY; CDR2 reads SMNVEV (reference sequence). Time point: patch test 1, 2 weeks after DPC sensitization. Treatment specified: therapeutic diphenylcyclopropenone sensitization with weekly scalp DPC. This clonotype was seen at least ten times. TCRdb redid the calling of the RACE reads with MiXCR, one entry per CDR3 protein. Here the sample spans about 110,000 distinct CDR3 sequences, around 10% being singletons. Specimen: whole blood, collected in connection with sensitization to the hapten diphenylcyclopropenone (DPC). The TCR comes from a woman between 40 and 55 years old with alopecia areata. Some clones in this sample may be carry-over from other donors' samples. The chain joins TRBV27 to TRBJ1-6; D not certain. Here the CDR3 DNA reads TGTGCCAGCAGTTTGACAATTGGGGTTTCACCCCTCCACTTT. Residues: CASSLTIGVSPLHF.